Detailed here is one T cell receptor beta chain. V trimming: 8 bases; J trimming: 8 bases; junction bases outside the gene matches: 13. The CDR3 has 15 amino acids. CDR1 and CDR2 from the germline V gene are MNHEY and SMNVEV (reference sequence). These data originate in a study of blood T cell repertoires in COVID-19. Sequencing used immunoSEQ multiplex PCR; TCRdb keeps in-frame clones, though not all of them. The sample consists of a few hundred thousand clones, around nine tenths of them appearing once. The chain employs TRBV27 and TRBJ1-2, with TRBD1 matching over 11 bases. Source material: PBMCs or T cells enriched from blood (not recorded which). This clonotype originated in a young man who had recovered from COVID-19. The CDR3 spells CASRTAGTGGEGYTF. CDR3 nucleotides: TGTGCCAGCCGAACCGCCGGGACAGGGGGAGAAGGCTACACCTTC.